These 22 T cell receptor beta chains were sequenced from one sample in a study of CXCR3-negative and CXCR3-positive naive CD8 T cells. Findings and limits, study-wide: Naive cells positive for CXCR3 carried more hydrophobic TRB CDR3s than CXCR3-negative ones.

Researchers prepared the TRB cDNA libraries using 5' RACE with UMI labels. For each CDR3 protein, TCRdb gives one entry from its re-call of the 5' RACE reads, without DNA. The sample table includes 120,000 to 150,000 distinct CDR3 sequences. Their antigen targets remain unknown. The source material was naive CXCR3+ CD8+ T cells from blood. Indicated subset: CD45RO-CCR7+CD27+CD95- naive CD8+ T cells expressing CXCR3 (TNR3+). The source is a human donor in good health. Some clones in this sample may be carry-over from other donors' samples.

The chain's CDR3 is CASSYGVDPSYEQYF. The V and J genes are TRBV6-2 or TRBV6-3 and TRBJ2-7. The CDR3 extends over 15 amino acids. Germline CDR1 MNHEY, CDR2 SVGEGT.

The rearrangement links TRBV29-1 to TRBJ2-2; TCRdb names TRBD1, which stays unverified in the absence of DNA. Per germline, CDR1 SQVTM and CDR2 ANQGSEA. This CDR3 comprises 15 residues. The CDR3 is CSVLGTATNTGELFF.

The chain couples TRBV19 to TRBJ1-5. This CDR3 comprises 12 residues. The germline V gene has CDR1 LNHDA and CDR2 SQIVND (reference sequence). The CDR3 loop is CASSGPDQPQHF.

CDR3 in amino acids: CASQGSKEIETQYF. The rearrangement joins TRBV28 to TRBJ2-5. This CDR3 comprises 14 residues. Germline values: CDR1 MDHEN, CDR2 SYDVKM.

The chain employs TRBV5-8 and TRBJ2-7; the D call from TCRdb, TRBD1, cannot be confirmed without DNA. Per germline, CDR1 SGHTS and CDR2 YDEGEE. This CDR3 has 16 amino acids. This chain's CDR3 is CASSFVPGQGNYEQYF.

This sequence joins TRBV11-3 and TRBJ2-5; with no DNA, the TCRdb D assignment of TRBD1 cannot be verified. This CDR3 spans 16 amino acids. Germline CDR1 and CDR2: SGHNT and YENEEA. The CDR3 region is CASSFLAGRGEATQYF.

The rearrangement links TRBV6-5 to TRBJ2-1; TCRdb's assignment of TRBD1 cannot be checked, as there is no DNA. CDR3 length: 12 residues. Germline CDR1 is MNHEY and CDR2 is SVGAGI. This CDR3 reads CASSYGANEQFF.

CDR3 residues: CASLASGYNEQFF. The chain recombines TRBV19 with TRBJ2-1; TCRdb lists TRBD2, though no DNA is available to test this call. From germline, CDR1 is LNHDA and CDR2 SQIVND (reference sequence). CDR3 length: 13 amino acids.

This chain uses TRBV18 with TRBJ2-7; checking the TCRdb D call of TRBD1 is not possible without DNA. The CDR3 has 13 amino acids. From germline, CDR1 is KGHSH and CDR2 LQKENI. The CDR3 sequence is CASSQGHNYEQYF.

V usage is TRBV6-2 or TRBV6-3 and J usage is TRBJ2-5; the TCRdb D gene call, TRBD1, has no DNA to confirm it. Germline CDR1 is MNHEY and CDR2 is SVGEGT. The CDR3 sequence is 16 residues long. The CDR3 sequence is CASSYSWDRIEETQYF.

The genes are TRBV28 and TRBJ2-1. The CDR3 runs 12 residues. Germline V gene data show CDR1 as MDHEN and CDR2 as SYDVKM. CDR3 amino acids: CASSLQQNEQFF.

This chain links TRBV5-1 with TRBJ1-1; as DNA is missing, the TRBD1 call by TCRdb cannot be tested. The CDR3 totals 16 residues. Germline-derived CDR1 and CDR2 are SGHRS and YFSETQ. CDR3: CASSLGQGAKDTEAFF. Filled out from reference TRBV5-1 and TRBJ1-1, the complete variable domain reads KAGVTQTPRYLIKTRGQQVTLSCSPISGHRSVSWYQQTPGQGLQFLFEYFSETQRNKGNFPGRFSGRQFSNSRSEMNVSTLELGDSALYLCASSLGQGAKDTEAFFGQGTRLTVV.

V and J are TRBV27 and TRBJ2-7; with no DNA, the TCRdb D assignment of TRBD1 cannot be verified. This CDR3 contains 14 residues. Germline V gene data show CDR1 as MNHEY and CDR2 as SMNVEV (reference sequence). The CDR3 is CASSTRVADYEQYF.

This chain links TRBV6-2 or TRBV6-3 with TRBJ2-6; the TRBD2 assignment by TCRdb is unverifiable without DNA. Germline values: CDR1 MNHEY, CDR2 SVGEGT. The CDR3 runs to 15 residues. The CDR3 loop is CASSPLGSGANVLTF.

This chain connects TRBV12-3 or TRBV12-4 to TRBJ1-1. This CDR3 has 13 residues. CDR3 protein: CASSLPMNTEAFF.

The chain has TRBV7-2 and TRBJ2-1; TCRdb names TRBD1, which stays unverified in the absence of DNA. From germline, CDR1 is SGHTA and CDR2 FQGNSA. This CDR3 has 15 residues. CDR3 loop: CASSLYRTGWNEQFF.

The V call is TRBV10-3, the J call TRBJ2-1; TCRdb gives TRBD2 as the D gene, but with no DNA this cannot be confirmed. This CDR3 spans 19 amino acids. Germline V lookup: CDR1 ENHRY, CDR2 SYGVKD. CDR3 protein: CAISGGLAGGPISYNEQFF.

The chain has TRBV28 and TRBJ2-7; as DNA is missing, the TRBD2 call by TCRdb cannot be tested. This CDR3 contains 14 residues. Germline V gives CDR1 MDHEN, CDR2 SYDVKM. The CDR3 here is CASTLAGSSYEQYF.

V gene TRBV29-1 combines with J gene TRBJ2-1; TCRdb returns TRBD2, unconfirmable since there is no DNA. Germline CDR1 is SQVTM and CDR2 is ANQGSEA. The CDR3 runs 19 residues. CDR3 sequence reads: CSVEIPPRTSGIPYNEQFF.

The genes are TRBV6-1 and TRBJ1-5. Germline V gives CDR1 MNHNS, CDR2 SASEGT. The CDR3 extends over 15 amino acids. CDR3 loop: CASSEAGSANQPQHF.

The J gene is TRBJ2-1, the V gene TRBV4-1. The CDR3 totals 12 residues. CDR1 is MGHRA, CDR2 YSYEKL, per germline. This CDR3 reads CASGGTYNEQFF.

This CDR3 reads CSAGQGDTEAFF. The gene calls are TRBV20-1 and TRBJ1-1; there is no DNA to check the TCRdb D call of TRBD1. CDR1 DFQATT and CDR2 SNEGSKA come from the germline V gene (reference sequence). This CDR3 region has 12 residues.